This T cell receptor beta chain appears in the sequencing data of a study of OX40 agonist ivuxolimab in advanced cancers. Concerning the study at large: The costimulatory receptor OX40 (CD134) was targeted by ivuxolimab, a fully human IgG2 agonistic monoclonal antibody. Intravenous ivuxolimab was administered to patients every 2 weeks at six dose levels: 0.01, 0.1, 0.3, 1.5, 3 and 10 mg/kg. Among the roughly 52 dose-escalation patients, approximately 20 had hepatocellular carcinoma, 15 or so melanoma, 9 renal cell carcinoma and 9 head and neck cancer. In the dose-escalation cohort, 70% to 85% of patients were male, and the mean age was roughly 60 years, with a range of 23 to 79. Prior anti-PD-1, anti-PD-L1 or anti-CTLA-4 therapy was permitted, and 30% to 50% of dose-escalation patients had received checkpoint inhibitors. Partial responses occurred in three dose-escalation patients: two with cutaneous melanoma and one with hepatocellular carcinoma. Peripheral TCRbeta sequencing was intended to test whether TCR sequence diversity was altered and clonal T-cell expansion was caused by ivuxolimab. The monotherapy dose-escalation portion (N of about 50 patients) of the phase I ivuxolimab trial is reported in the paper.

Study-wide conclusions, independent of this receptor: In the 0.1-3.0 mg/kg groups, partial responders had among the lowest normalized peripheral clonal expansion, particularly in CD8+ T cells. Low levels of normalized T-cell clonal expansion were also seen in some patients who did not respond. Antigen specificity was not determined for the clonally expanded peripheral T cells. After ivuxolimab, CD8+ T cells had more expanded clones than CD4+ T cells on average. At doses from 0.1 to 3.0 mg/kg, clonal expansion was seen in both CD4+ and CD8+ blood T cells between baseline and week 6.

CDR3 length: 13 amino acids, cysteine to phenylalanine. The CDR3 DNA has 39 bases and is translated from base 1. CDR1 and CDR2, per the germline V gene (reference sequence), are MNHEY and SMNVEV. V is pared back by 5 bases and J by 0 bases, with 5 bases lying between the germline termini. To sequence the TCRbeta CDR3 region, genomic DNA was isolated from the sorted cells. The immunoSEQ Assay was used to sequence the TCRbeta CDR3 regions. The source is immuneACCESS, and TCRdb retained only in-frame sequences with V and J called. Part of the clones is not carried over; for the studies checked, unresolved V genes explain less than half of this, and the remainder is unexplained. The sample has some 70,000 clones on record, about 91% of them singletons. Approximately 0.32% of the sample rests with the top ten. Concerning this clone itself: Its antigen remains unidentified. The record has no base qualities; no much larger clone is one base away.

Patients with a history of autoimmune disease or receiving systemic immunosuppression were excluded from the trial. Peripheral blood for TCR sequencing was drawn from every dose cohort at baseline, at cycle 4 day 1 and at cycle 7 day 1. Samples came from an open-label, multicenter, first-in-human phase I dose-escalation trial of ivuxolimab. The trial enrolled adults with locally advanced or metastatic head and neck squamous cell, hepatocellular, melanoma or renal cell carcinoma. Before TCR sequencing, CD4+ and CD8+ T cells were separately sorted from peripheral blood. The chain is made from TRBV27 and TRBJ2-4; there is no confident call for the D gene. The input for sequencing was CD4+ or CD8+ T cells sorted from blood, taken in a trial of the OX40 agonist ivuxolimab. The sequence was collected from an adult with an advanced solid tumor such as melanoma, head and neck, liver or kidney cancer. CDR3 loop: CASSPLAKNIQYF. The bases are TGTGCCAGCAGTCCTCTAGCCAAAAACATTCAGTACTTC.